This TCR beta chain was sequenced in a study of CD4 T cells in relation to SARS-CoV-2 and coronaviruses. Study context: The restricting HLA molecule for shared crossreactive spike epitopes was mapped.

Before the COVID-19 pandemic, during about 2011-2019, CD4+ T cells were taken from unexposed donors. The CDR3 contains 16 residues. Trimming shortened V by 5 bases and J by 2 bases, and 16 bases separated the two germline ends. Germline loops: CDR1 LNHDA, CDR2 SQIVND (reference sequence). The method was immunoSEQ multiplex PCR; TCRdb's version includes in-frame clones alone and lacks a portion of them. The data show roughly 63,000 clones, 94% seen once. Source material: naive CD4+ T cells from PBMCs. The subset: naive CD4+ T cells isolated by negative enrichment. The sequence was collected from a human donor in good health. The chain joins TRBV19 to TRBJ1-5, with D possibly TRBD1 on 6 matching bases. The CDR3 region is CASSAQQGVGNQPQHF. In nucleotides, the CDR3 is TGTGCCAGTAGTGCACAACAGGGCGTCGGCAATCAGCCCCAGCATTTT.